This T cell receptor (beta chain) was recovered during a study of shared clonotypes between healthy human individuals. Points from the study as a whole: Sample collection involved blood only; tissue repertoires are likely different. There were few donors, and this limited the genetic and exposure-history diversity represented. Sharing across four donors was highest in naive CD4 (around 5%) and lowest in memory CD8 (0.4%).

Investigators spread the genomic DNA of each subset evenly over several immunoSEQ plates. Profiling relied on immunoSEQ multiplex PCR, and the TCRdb table lists in-frame clones only, not all of them. Here the sample spans roughly 2.5 million clones, around 90% being singletons. The CDR3 consists of 14 residues. Germline V gene sequence: CDR1 SGHRS, CDR2 YFSETQ. Trimming removed 0 bases from V and 4 bases from J, with 10 bases in between. The sample holds one count of this clone. Its antigen is unidentified. This receptor was obtained from a man aged 18 to 35 in good health. The sequenced material came from naive CD4+ T cells sorted from blood. Subset given: CD45RA+ positively selected. This chain uses TRBV5-1 with TRBJ1-2, with D unclear. In nucleotides, the CDR3 is TGCGCCAGCAGCTTGGACGGACTTACCTATGGCTACACCTTC. It specifies CASSLDGLTYGYTF.